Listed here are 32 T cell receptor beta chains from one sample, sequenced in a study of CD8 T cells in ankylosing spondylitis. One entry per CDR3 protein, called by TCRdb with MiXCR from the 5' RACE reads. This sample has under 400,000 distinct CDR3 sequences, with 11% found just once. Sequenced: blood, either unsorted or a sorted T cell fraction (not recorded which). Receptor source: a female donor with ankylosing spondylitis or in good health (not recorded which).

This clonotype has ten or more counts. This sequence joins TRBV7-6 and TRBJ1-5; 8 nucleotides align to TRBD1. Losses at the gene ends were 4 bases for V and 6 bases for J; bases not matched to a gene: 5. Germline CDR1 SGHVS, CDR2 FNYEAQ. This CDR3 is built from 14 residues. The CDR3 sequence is CASSSSGGSQPQHF. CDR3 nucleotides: TGTGCCAGCAGCTCTTCAGGGGGCAGTCAGCCCCAGCATTTT.

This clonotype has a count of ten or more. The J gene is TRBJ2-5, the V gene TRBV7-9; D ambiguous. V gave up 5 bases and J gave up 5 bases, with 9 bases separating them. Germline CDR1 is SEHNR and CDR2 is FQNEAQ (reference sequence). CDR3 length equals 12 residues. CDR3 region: CASSPAMETQYF. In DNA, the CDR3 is TGTGCCAGCAGCCCCGCCATGGAGACCCAGTACTTC.

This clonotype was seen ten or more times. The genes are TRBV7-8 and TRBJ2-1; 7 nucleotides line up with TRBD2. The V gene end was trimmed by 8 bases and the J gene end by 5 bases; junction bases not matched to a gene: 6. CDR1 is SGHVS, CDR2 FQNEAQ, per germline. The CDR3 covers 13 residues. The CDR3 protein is CASGGTMNNEQFF. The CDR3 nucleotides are TGTGCCAGCGGGGGGACTATGAACAATGAGCAGTTCTTC.

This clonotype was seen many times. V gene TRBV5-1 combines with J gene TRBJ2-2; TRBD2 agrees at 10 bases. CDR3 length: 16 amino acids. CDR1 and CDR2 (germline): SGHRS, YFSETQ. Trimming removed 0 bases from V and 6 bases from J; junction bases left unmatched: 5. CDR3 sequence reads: CASSLGLAGVSGELFF. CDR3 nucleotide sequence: TGCGCCAGCAGCTTGGGCCTAGCGGGAGTATCCGGGGAGCTGTTTTTT.

The CDR3 coding sequence is TGCAGTGCTGGCCCGCCTCCGGGCTTCCAAGAGACCCAGTACTTC. The encoded protein is CSAGPPPGFQETQYF. The chain has TRBV20-1 and TRBJ2-5, with D unresolved. The CDR3 covers 15 residues. Trimming removed 5 bases from V and 1 base from J, with 17 bases in between. Germline CDR1 is DFQATT and CDR2 is SNEGSKA (reference sequence).

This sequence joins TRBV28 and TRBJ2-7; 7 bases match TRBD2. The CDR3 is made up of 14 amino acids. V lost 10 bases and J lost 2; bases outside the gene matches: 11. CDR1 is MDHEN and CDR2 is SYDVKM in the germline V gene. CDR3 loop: CATGPGGNAYEQYF. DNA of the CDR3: TGTGCCACGGGCCCGGGGGGTAACGCCTACGAGCAGTACTTC.

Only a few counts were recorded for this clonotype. CDR3 sequence (DNA): TGTGCCAGCAGCCAAGAGGCGGGGTCGAGTCAGCCCCAGCATTTT. It is translated as CASSQEAGSSQPQHF. This chain uses TRBV3-1 with TRBJ1-5, with no clear D. Germline V gives CDR1 LGHDT, CDR2 YNNKEL (reference sequence). V was trimmed by 0 bases and J by 6 bases, leaving 12 bases between them. The CDR3 contains 15 residues.

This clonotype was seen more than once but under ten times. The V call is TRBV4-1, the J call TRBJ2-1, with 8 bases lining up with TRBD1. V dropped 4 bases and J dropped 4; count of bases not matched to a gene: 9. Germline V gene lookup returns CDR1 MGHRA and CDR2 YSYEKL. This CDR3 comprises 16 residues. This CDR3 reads CASSPPRDRNYNEQFF. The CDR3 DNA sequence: TGCGCCAGCAGCCCCCCCCGGGACAGGAATTACAATGAGCAGTTCTTC.

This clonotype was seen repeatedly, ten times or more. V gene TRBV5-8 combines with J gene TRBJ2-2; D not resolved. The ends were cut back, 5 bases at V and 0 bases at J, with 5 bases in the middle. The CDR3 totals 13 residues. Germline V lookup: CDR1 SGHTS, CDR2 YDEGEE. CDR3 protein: CASREPNTGELFF. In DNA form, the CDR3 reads TGTGCCAGCAGGGAGCCGAACACCGGGGAGCTGTTTTTT. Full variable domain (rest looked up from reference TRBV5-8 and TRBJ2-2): EAGVTQSPTHLIKTRGQQATLRCSPISGHTSVYWYQQALGLGLQFLLWYDEGEERNRGNFPPRFSGRQFPNYSSELNVNALELEDSALYLCASREPNTGELFFGEGSRLTVL.

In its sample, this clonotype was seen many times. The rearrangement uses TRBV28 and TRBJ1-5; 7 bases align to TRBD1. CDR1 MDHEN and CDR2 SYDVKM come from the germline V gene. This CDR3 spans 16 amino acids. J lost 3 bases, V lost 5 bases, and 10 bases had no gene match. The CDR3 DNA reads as TGTGCCAGCAGTCCTGCGACAGGGAGGCACAATCAGCCCCAGCATTTT. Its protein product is CASSPATGRHNQPQHF.

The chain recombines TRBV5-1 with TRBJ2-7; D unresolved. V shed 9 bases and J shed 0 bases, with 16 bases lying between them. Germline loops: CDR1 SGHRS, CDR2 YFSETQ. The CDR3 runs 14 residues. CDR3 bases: TGCGCCACCAAGCCGGGCTTTAGCTCCTACGAGCAGTACTTC. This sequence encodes CATKPGFSSYEQYF.

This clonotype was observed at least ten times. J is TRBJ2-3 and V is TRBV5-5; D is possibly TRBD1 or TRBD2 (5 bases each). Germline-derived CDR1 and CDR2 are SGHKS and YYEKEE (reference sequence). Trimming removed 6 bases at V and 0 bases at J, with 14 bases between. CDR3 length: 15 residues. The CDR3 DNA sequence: TGTGCCAGCAAACGACGGGGCCTTAGCACAGATACGCAGTATTTT. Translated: CASKRRGLSTDTQYF.

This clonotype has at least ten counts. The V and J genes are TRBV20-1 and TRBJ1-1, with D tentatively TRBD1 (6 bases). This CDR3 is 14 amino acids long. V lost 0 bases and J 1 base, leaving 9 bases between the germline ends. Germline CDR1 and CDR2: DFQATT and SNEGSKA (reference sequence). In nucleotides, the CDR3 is TGCAGTGCTAGAGATGGGGGCTGGAACACTGAAGCTTTCTTT. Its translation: CSARDGGWNTEAFF.

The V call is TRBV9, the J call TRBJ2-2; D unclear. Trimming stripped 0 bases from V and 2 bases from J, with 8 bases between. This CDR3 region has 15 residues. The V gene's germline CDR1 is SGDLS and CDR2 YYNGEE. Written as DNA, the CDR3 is TGTGCCAGCAGCGTAGATAGGAGAAACACCGGGGAGCTGTTTTTT. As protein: CASSVDRRNTGELFF.

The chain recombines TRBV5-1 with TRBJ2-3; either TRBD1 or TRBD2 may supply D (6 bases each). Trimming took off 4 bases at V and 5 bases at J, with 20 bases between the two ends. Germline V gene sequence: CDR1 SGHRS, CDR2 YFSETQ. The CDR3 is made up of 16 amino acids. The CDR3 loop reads CASSPGGRGAGDTQYF. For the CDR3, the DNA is TGCGCCAGCAGCCCTGGTGGTAGGGGGGCCGGAGATACGCAGTATTTT.

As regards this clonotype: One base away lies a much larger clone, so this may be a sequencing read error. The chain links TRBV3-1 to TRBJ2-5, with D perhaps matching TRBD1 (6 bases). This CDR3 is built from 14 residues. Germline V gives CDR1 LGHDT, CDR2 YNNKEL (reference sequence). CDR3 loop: CANSQRDTQETQYF. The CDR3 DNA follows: TGTGCCAACAGCCAAAGGGACACCCAAGAGACCCAGTACTTC.

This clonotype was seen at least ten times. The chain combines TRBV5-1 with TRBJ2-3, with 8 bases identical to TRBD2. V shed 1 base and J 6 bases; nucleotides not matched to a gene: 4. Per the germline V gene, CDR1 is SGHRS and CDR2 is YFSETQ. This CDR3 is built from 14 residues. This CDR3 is CASSLKLAGDTQYF. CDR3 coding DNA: TGCGCCAGCAGCTTGAAGTTAGCGGGGGATACGCAGTATTTT.

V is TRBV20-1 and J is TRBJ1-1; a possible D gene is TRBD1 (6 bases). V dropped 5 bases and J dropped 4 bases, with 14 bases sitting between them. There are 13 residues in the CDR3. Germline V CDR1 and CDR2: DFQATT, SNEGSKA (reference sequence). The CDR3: CSAPTGGRTEAFF. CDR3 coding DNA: TGCAGTGCTCCAACTGGGGGGCGCACTGAAGCTTTCTTT.

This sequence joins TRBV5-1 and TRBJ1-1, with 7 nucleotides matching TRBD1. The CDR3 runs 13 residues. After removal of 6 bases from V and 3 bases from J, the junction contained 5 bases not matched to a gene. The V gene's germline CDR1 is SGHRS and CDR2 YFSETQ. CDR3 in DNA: TGCGCCAGCAATACAGGGGTTCACACTGAAGCTTTCTTT. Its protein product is CASNTGVHTEAFF.

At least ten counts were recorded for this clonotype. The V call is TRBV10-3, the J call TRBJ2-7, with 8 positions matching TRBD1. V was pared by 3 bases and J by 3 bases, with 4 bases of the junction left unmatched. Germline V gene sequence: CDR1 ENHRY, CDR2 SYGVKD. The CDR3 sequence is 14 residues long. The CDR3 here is CAISEPGQGYEQYF. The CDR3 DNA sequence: TGTGCCATCAGTGAACCCGGACAGGGCTACGAGCAGTACTTC.

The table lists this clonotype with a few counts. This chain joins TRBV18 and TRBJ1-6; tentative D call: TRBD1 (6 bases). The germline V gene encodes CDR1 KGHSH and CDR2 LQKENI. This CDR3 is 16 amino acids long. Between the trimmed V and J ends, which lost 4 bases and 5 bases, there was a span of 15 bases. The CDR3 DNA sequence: TGTGCCAGCTCACTACAGGGAGGTCAGAATAATTCACCCCTCCACTTT. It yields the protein CASSLQGGQNNSPLHF.

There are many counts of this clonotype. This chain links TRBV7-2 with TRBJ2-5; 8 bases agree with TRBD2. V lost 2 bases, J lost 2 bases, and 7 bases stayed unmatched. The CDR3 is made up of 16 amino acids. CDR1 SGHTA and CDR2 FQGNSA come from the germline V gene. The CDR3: CASSLRAGDPQETQYF. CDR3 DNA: TGTGCCAGCAGCTTAAGAGCGGGGGACCCACAAGAGACCCAGTACTTC.

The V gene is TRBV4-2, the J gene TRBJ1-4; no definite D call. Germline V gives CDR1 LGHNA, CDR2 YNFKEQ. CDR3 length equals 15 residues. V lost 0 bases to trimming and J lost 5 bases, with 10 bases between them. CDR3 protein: CASSQDTDVNEKLFF. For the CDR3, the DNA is TGTGCCAGCAGCCAAGACACAGATGTGAATGAAAAACTGTTTTTT.

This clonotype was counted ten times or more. The CDR3 loop is CASSRPPGDYNEQFF. The CDR3 region has the DNA TGTGCCAGCAGCAGGCCTCCAGGGGACTACAATGAGCAGTTCTTC. V and J are TRBV7-9 and TRBJ2-1; TRBD1 is a possible D gene (6 bases). The CDR3 has 15 amino acids. Germline V gene sequence: CDR1 SEHNR, CDR2 FQNEAQ (reference sequence). Trimming took 5 bases from V and 3 from J, leaving 14 bases between them. The whole variable domain, filled in from reference TRBV7-9 and TRBJ2-1, reads DTGVSQNPRHKITKRGQNVTFRCDPISEHNRLYWYRQTLGQGPEFLTYFQNEAQLEKSRLLSDRFSAERPKGSFSTLEIQRTEQGDSAMYLCASSRPPGDYNEQFFGPGTRLTVL.

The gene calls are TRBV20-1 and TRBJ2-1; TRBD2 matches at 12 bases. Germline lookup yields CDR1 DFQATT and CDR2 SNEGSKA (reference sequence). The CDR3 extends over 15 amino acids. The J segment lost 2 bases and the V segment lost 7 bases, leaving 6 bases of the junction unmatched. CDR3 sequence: CSVWASGGAYNEQFF. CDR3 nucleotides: TGCAGTGTATGGGCTAGCGGGGGGGCCTACAATGAGCAGTTCTTC.

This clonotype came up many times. The CDR3 sequence is CASSPLGTETYEQYF. In nucleotides, the CDR3 is TGTGCCAGCAGCCCTTTAGGGACAGAGACCTACGAGCAGTACTTC. The chain recombines TRBV14 with TRBJ2-7, with TRBD1 matching over 7 bases. The CDR3 has 15 amino acids. With V trimmed by 4 bases and J by 2 bases, 8 bases remained unmatched. Germline assignment: CDR1 SGHDN and CDR2 FVKESK. Using reference TRBV14 and TRBJ2-7 for the parts outside the CDR3, the full variable domain is EAGVTQFPSHSVIEKGQTVTLRCDPISGHDNLYWYRRVMGKEIKFLLHFVKESKQDESGMPNNRFLAERTGGTYSTLKVQPAELEDSGVYFCASSPLGTETYEQYFGPGTRLTVT.

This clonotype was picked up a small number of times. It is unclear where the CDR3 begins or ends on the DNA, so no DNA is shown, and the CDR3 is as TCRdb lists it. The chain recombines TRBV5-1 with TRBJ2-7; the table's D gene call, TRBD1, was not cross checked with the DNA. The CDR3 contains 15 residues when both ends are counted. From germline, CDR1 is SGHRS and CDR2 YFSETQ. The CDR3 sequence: CASSLVGQGASVPYF.

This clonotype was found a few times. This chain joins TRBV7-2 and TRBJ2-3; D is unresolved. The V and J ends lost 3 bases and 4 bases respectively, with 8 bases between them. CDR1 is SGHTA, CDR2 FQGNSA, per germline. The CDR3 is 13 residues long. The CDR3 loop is CASSFVQSDTQYF. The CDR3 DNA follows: TGTGCCAGCAGCTTCGTGCAGTCAGATACGCAGTATTTT.

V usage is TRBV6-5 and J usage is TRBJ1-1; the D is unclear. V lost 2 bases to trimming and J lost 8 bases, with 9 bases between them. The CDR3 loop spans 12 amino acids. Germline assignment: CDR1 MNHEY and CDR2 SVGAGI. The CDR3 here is CASSYGPGEAFF. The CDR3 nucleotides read TGTGCCAGCAGTTACGGTCCGGGAGAAGCTTTCTTT.

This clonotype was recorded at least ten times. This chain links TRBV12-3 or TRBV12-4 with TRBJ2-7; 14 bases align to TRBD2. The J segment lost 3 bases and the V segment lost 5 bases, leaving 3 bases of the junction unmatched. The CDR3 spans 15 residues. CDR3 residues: CASSPGTSGSYEQYF. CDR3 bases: TGTGCCAGCAGTCCAGGGACTAGCGGGAGCTACGAGCAGTACTTC.

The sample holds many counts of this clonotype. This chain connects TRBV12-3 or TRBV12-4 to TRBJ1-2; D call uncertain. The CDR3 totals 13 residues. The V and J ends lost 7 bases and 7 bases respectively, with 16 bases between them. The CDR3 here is CASTLFRDAGYTF. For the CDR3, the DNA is TGTGCCAGCACCCTTTTTAGAGATGCTGGCTACACCTTC.

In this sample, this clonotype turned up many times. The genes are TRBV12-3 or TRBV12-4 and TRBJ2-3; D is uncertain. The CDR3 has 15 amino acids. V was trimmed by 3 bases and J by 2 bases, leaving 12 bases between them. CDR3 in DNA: TGTGCCAGCAGTTTGAATAGACCCATCACAGATACGCAGTATTTT. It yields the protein CASSLNRPITDTQYF.